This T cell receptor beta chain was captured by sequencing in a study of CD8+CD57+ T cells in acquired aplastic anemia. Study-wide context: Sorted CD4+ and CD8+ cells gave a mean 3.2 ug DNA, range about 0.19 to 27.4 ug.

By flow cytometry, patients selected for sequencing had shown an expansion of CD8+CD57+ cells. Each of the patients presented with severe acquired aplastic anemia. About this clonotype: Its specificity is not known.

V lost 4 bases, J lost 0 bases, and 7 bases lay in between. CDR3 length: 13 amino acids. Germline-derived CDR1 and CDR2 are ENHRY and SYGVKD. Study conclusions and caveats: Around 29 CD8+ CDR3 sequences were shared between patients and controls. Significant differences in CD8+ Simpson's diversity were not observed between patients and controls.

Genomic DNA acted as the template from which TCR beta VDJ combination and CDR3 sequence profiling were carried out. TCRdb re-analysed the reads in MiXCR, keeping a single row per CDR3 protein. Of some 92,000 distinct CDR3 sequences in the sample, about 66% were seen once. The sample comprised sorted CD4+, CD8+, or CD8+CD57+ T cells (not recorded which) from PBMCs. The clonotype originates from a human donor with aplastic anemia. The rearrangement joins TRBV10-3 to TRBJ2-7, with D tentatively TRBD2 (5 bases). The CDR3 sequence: CAISAGISYEQYF. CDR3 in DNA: TGTGCCATCAGTGCCGGGATCTCCTACGAGCAGTACTTC.